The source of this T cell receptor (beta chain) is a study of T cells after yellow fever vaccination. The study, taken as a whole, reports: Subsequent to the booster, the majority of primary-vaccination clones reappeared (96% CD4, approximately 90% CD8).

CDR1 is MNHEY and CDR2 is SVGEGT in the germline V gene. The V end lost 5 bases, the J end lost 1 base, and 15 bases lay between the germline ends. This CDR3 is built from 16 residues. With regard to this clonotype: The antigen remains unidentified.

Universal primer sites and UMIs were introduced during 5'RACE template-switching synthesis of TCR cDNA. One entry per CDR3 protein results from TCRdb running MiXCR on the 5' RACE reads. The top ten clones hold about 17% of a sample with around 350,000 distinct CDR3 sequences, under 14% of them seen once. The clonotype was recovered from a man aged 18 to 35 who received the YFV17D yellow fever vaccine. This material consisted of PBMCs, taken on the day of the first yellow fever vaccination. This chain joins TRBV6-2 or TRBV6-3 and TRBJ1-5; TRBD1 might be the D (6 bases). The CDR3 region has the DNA TGTGCCAGCAGTCTACAGGGCGGAGGAAGCAATCAGCCCCAGCATTTT. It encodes CASSLQGGGSNQPQHF.